This TCR beta chain was sequenced for a study of T-cell memory formation after mild COVID-19. Study-level findings and limits: Balance between CD4 and CD8 was seen in clones contracting day 15 to 85, and a CD4+ lean was seen in later expanders.

A 5'RACE reaction primed in the constant segment made cDNA libraries of TCR alpha and TCR beta, and these carried sample barcodes and UMIs. MiXCR was run by TCRdb on the 5' RACE reads, yielding one entry per CDR3 protein. The sample lists some 50,000 distinct CDR3 sequences; 25% to 30% were seen once. In its sample, this clonotype was seen a few times. Its target is unknown. This CDR3 region has 15 residues. The V and J ends lost 6 bases and 7 bases respectively, with 20 bases between them. This chain links TRBV12-3 or TRBV12-4 with TRBJ2-3; D remains ambiguous. Material: PBMCs or a T cell subset sorted from them (not recorded which). The receptor comes from a man aged 18 to 30 who had mild COVID-19 (a few samples of this study predate the infection). Cell type and time point are not known. CDR3 DNA: TGTGCCAGCAGACAACCGGGCCCATACCAGAATACGCAGTATTTT. The encoded protein is CASRQPGPYQNTQYF.